The entry below gives a single T cell receptor beta chain sequence along with its context. There are a few counts of this clonotype. The antigen it recognizes is unknown. Qualities for individual bases were not recorded, and no much larger clone is one base off. The library was made by 5' RACE. Reads for this sample came from an Illumina HiSeq 2500. A second PCR of roughly 6 to 11 cycles was run with a J-beta primer mix and a sample-barcoded 5' primer. Each TCR beta cDNA molecule received a unique molecular identifier from a template-switch 5' adaptor carrying 12 random nucleotides. At least 2.5 million CDR3-containing paired-end reads were obtained from each sample. The Mint cDNA synthesis kit, primed by a TRBC-specific oligonucleotide, was used to synthesize first-strand cDNA from all RNA. Following uracil-DNA glycosylase treatment, a first 18-cycle PCR with universal primers M1SS and BC2_uni_R was performed on all cDNA. From the authors' description of their analysis: Each sample was normalized by randomly selecting 1 million high-quality reads, each carrying a distinct molecular identifier. Reads with shared molecular identifiers were discarded instead of being binned into consensus sequences. MiTCR, with a Q25 quality threshold and the strictest error-elimination algorithm, was used for CDR3 identification, clonotype clustering and error correction. A nonparametric unseen species model using Euler transformation provided a lower-bound estimate of total TCR beta diversity. The public reads were reprocessed in TCRdb via fastp at Q25 and MiXCR, keeping in-frame beta chains. Every entry covers one CDR3 protein and lists the most common genes and DNA from its rows. V and J calls and clone size were set by TCRdb, not the authors. The sample table shows over a million distinct CDR3 sequences, and approximately 26% are seen once. The ten top clones hold approximately 0.75% of the sample.

The trim is 6 bases for V and 2 bases for J, with a gap of 17 bases between the germline ends. The CDR3 covers 15 residues, taking in both the cysteine and the phenylalanine. CDR3 DNA is the only sequence kept; it has 45 bases, read in frame from the first base. From the germline V gene, CDR1 is SGHDT and CDR2 is YYEEEE. This entry is derived from a study of blood T cells in healthy people across ages (dated by TCRdb to about 2015). About the full investigation: In model experiments, template switching captured about one uniquely barcoded TCR beta cDNA molecule for every two T cells. Age-related changes in TCR beta repertoire diversity were measured in the study by deep sequencing normalized with unique cDNA molecular identifiers. The donors were divided into four age groups: young (average about 15 years), middle-aged (about 40), aged (about 62) and long-lived (82). The study analyzed two additional independent replicas of 1 million unique cDNA reads from the same blood draw for two donors, one aged 18 to 29 and one aged 80 or older. The investigation overall reported the following: Compared with the aged group, the long-lived group had more naive CD4+ T cells, fewer expanded clones and increased TCR diversity, suggesting age selection. Because donor CMV infection status was unknown, age-related changes in expanded clonotypes were potentially confounded. Total diversity estimates from one million sequenced T cells were considered lower bounds and underestimates. As age increased, observed TCR beta diversity per million T cells dropped in a roughly linear way, and a significant reduction was already evident by age about 40. There was a strong correlation between observed TCR beta diversity and the percentage of naive T cells measured by flow cytometry. Bulk unsorted PBMC profiling prevented conclusive comparison of naive and antigen-experienced compartments.

Donors were under 40 systemically healthy Caucasian individuals from Russia aged about 6 to 100 years. About 10 milliliters of peripheral blood were drawn from each donor into EDTA-treated Vacutainer tubes. PBMCs were isolated by Ficoll-Paque density-gradient centrifugation, with at least 6.5 million obtained per sample. Trizol reagent was used to extract total RNA from PBMCs, with at least 6 micrograms per sample. For every donor, an aliquot of PBMCs went through flow cytometry to measure the percentages of naive CD45RAhigh/CD27high T cells. These same data were also listed under a study on T cells of mothers and their children. As that second paper reports: Donors were nine systemically healthy Caucasian individuals: three mothers and their six children. cDNA synthesis consumed the entire amount of extracted RNA, loaded at around 1.5 ug RNA in each 15 ul reaction. In the second PCR, sample barcodes and 2-4 random nucleotides were introduced via the M1S primer. Each mother yielded over 8 million TCR beta CDR3 reads and each child 3 million to 3.5 million reads. TCR recombination output is similarly shaped by thymic selection in related and unrelated pairs, with a minor effect exerted by inherited differences. Normalized repertoire overlap was always slightly but never significantly higher in related than unrelated mother-child pairs. Persistent microchimeric T cell clones were not detected, at a sensitivity of about 90 clones per million clonotypes. To look for features that set related mother-child pairs apart from unrelated individuals, the researchers ran deep NGS to compare the TCR beta repertoires of mothers and children. The mean age was roughly 44 +/- 4 years for the mothers and about 12 +/- 4 years for the children. After adapters were ligated using NEBNext reagents, the libraries underwent 100+100 nt paired-end sequencing on an Illumina HiSeq 2000. To prevent cross-contamination, the mother and child libraries were prepared a month apart and were sequenced in separate runs. Between roughly 450,000 and 2,200,000 distinct TCR beta clonotypes were identified per donor. Naive TCR beta clonotypes were estimated from low-frequency clonotypes matched to each donor's FACS-determined naive share, without sorting.

The sequenced sample consisted of blood. The rearranged chain carries TRBV5-6 and TRBJ1-2; tentative D gene TRBD1, with 5 bases matching. This TCR derives from a girl aged 2-10 years in good health. The bases are TGTGCCAGCAATTATGGAGGGCGACAGAACTATGGCTACACCTTC. This gives the protein CASNYGGRQNYGYTF.